The 4 T cell receptor beta chains below were found in one sample sequenced in a study of CD8 T cells in ankylosing spondylitis. TCRdb re-analysed the 5' RACE reads in MiXCR, keeping a single row per CDR3 protein. Of about 160,000 distinct CDR3 sequences in the sample, about a sixth are singletons; the top ten hold about 7.8%. The sequencing sample was made of blood, either unsorted or a sorted T cell fraction (not recorded which). These receptors came from a male donor with ankylosing spondylitis or in good health (not recorded which).

This clonotype was detected many times. The chain employs TRBV5-1 and TRBJ2-1; 13 nucleotides line up with TRBD2. Germline assignment: CDR1 SGHRS and CDR2 YFSETQ. CDR3 length equals 17 residues. V shed 3 bases, J shed 7 bases, and the junction held 10 bases outside the gene matches. In DNA, the CDR3 is TGCGCCAGCAGCTCAAATTACGGGACTAGCGGGAAGAATGAGCAGTTCTTC. As protein: CASSSNYGTSGKNEQFF.

V and J are TRBV29-1 and TRBJ2-2; TRBD2 matches at 9 bases. The CDR3 is 15 amino acids. V lost 5 bases, J lost 0 bases, and 4 bases stayed unmatched. Germline V gene sequence: CDR1 SQVTM, CDR2 ANQGSEA. In DNA form, the CDR3 reads TGCAGCGTTTCGCTAGCGGGAACGAACACCGGGGAGCTGTTTTTT. Its translation is CSVSLAGTNTGELFF.

The table lists this clonotype with many counts. V gene TRBV20-1 combines with J gene TRBJ2-7; 12 nucleotides align to TRBD2. Trimming at V came to 6 bases and at J to 2 bases, leaving 8 bases not matched to a gene. The CDR3 is 15 amino acids. Germline values: CDR1 DFQATT, CDR2 SNEGSKA (reference sequence). CDR3 coding DNA: TGCAGTGCAATTTCTAGCGGGAGGGGGACCTACGAGCAGTACTTC. Translation gives CSAISSGRGTYEQYF.

This clonotype was observed many times. The chain employs TRBV20-1 and TRBJ1-2; D not certain. The V gene lost 6 bases and the J gene lost 4 bases, with 18 bases spanning the gap. CDR1 and CDR2 (germline): DFQATT, SNEGSKA (reference sequence). The CDR3 is 14 amino acids. The chain's CDR3 is CSAMARGLGYGYTF. As DNA, the CDR3 is TGCAGTGCCATGGCCCGGGGTCTAGGCTATGGCTACACCTTC.